The rows below give T cell receptor beta chains drawn from one sample of a study of T-cell reconstitution after alpha-beta-depleted transplantation in children. TCRdb reprocessed the PCR reads with MiXCR, giving one entry per CDR3 protein. The repertoire holds over 150,000 distinct CDR3 sequences, with more than 12% as singletons. Sequenced here: PBMCs from the stem cell graft donor, sampled from the stem cell graft. The receptor set was obtained from a human donor who donated a stem cell graft to a child with acute lymphoblastic leukemia. CDR3s include the opening cysteine and the closing phenylalanine or tryptophan. D genes are given only for firm matches. The size of a clone is reported for some rows only, either as once, few or many, or as a class for expanded clones.

abundance: many; j_gene: TRBJ2-7; v_gene: TRBV7-6; d_gene: .; CDR3nt: TGTGCCAGCAGCCATGGCGGCTCCTACGAGCAGTACTTC; CDR3aa: CASSHGGSYEQYF
abundance: many; j_gene: TRBJ2-7; v_gene: TRBV10-3; d_gene: TRBD1; CDR3nt: TGTGCCATCAGTGAGTCAGTTGGGACAGACAAGCAGTACTTC; CDR3aa: CAISESVGTDKQYF
abundance: many; j_gene: TRBJ2-3; v_gene: TRBV5-6; d_gene: .; CDR3nt: TGTGCCAGCAGCCCTCAAACTGGACGTAGCACAGATACGCAGTATTTT; CDR3aa: CASSPQTGRSTDTQYF
abundance: many; j_gene: TRBJ2-7; v_gene: TRBV24-1; d_gene: .; CDR3nt: TGTGCCACCAGTGACTCGCCAACTAACGAGCAGTACTTC; CDR3aa: CATSDSPTNEQYF
abundance: many; j_gene: TRBJ2-7; v_gene: TRBV20-1; d_gene: TRBD2; CDR3nt: TGCAGTGCTAGCACTAGCGGGAATGGGGAGCAGTACTTC; CDR3aa: CSASTSGNGEQYF
abundance: few; j_gene: TRBJ2-6; v_gene: TRBV20-1; d_gene: TRBD1; CDR3nt: TGCAGTGCTGAACGGGACAGGGCTGGGGCCAACGGCCTGACTTTC; CDR3aa: CSAERDRAGANGLTF
abundance: many; j_gene: TRBJ2-1; v_gene: TRBV12-3/TRBV12-4; d_gene: TRBD2; CDR3nt: TGTGCCAGCAGGGGGGGGATCTCCTACAATGAGCAGTTCTTC; CDR3aa: CASRGGISYNEQFF
abundance: many; j_gene: TRBJ2-5; v_gene: TRBV11-2; d_gene: .; CDR3nt: TGTGCCAGCAGCTCCATAGCCGGGGCAGAAGAGACCCAGTACTTC; CDR3aa: CASSSIAGAEETQYF
abundance: few; j_gene: TRBJ2-7; v_gene: TRBV6-5; d_gene: TRBD1; CDR3nt: TGTGCCAGCAGTTACTCGATCCCCGGGACAGGGGGCCGTCGTCGCGAGCAGTACTTC; CDR3aa: CASSYSIPGTGGRRREQYF
abundance: .; j_gene: TRBJ2-4; v_gene: TRBV29-1; d_gene: .; CDR3nt: TGCAGCGTTGAACGCGGGACACGAAACATTCAGTACTTC; CDR3aa: CSVERGTRNIQYF
abundance: .; j_gene: TRBJ1-1; v_gene: TRBV11-2; d_gene: .; CDR3nt: TGTGCCAGCAGCTTCCCCGCGAGGGGAAGGGCGCTCGGGGGTGAAGCTTTCTTT; CDR3aa: CASSFPARGRALGGEAFF
abundance: .; j_gene: TRBJ2-5; v_gene: TRBV5-1; d_gene: .; CDR3nt: TGCGCCAGCAGAAGGCGGGGGCGAGGCTCCCAAGAGACCCAGTACTTC; CDR3aa: CASRRRGRGSQETQYF
abundance: .; j_gene: TRBJ2-7; v_gene: TRBV4-1; d_gene: TRBD2; CDR3nt: TGCGCCAGCAGCCAAGTGGTGAGCGGGAGGCCCTACGAGCAGTACTTC; CDR3aa: CASSQVVSGRPYEQYF
abundance: .; j_gene: TRBJ1-2; v_gene: TRBV7-2; d_gene: .; CDR3nt: TGTGCCAGCAGCCAAATTAACTATGGCTACACCTTC; CDR3aa: CASSQINYGYTF
abundance: many; j_gene: TRBJ2-1; v_gene: TRBV25-1; d_gene: TRBD2; CDR3nt: TGTGCCAGCAGTGAATATATCCTTTTTGCGGGAGGGCCGATTCGCGATGAGCAGTTCTTC; CDR3aa: CASSEYILFAGGPIRDEQFF